The TCR beta chain described here comes from a study of blood T cell repertoires in COVID-19. Study background: Some COVID-19 samples were acute and others convalescent; all came from the United States, Italy and Spain.

There are 14 residues in the CDR3. V gave up 6 bases and J gave up 2 bases, with 13 bases separating them. Germline CDR1 KGHSH, CDR2 LQKENI. Clones were read by immunoSEQ multiplex PCR, and TCRdb kept only the in-frame ones, dropping some. The profile shows 200,000 to 300,000 clones, about 87% of them singletons. The chain uses TRBV18 and TRBJ1-1; TRBD1 is a possible D gene (6 bases). Source material: peripheral blood. The source of this sequence is a woman in her 40s with acute or convalescent COVID-19. This CDR3 is CASSSPTGNTEAFF. The CDR3, as DNA: TGTGCCAGCTCCTCACCGACAGGAAACACTGAAGCTTTCTTT.